The clone carrying this T cell receptor (beta chain) has only one observation. Trimming took off 0 bases at V and 3 bases at J, with 7 bases between the two ends. CDR3 length equals 13 residues. Per the germline V gene, CDR1 is SGHNT and CDR2 is YYREEE (reference sequence). The data were taken from a study of blood T cell repertoires in COVID-19. For the study at large: Samples of COVID-19 (acute and convalescent) were obtained from the United States, Italy and Spain. Sources were T cells, B-cell-depleted T cells, or PBMCs; the material itself was cDNA or gDNA.

Per the original methods: It was from reference gene primer amplification that nucleated cell counts were estimated. The assay was immunoSEQ multiplex PCR, and TCRdb's table has in-frame clones only and misses some. V and J calls and clone size are given by that table; D and trimming were obtained from the DNA. The data show about 60,000 clones, over 80% seen once. Source material: peripheral blood. The TCR sequence derives from a human donor in a cohort sampled during active COVID-19. The chain carries TRBV5-4 and TRBJ2-7; D not certain. CDR3 region: CASSLAQNYEQYF. The CDR3 DNA reads as TGTGCCAGCAGCTTGGCTCAGAACTACGAGCAGTACTTC.